This T cell receptor beta chain stems from a study of OX40 agonist ivuxolimab in advanced cancers. Study context: Ivuxolimab is an agonistic anti-OX40 (CD134) antibody, and patients were treated with it. Study-wide points: Researchers report that CD8+ T cells had, on average, more expanded clones than CD4+. The study found among the lowest clonal expansion in partial responders at 0.1-3.0 mg/kg.

Here immunoSEQ multiplex PCR was the method, and the copy in TCRdb shows in-frame clones only, minus some. The profile shows around 9,900 clones, approximately 70% of them singletons. In the case of this clone: Antigen: not known.

V was pared by 5 bases and J by 4 bases, with 23 bases between. This CDR3 has 18 residues. CDR1 is LNHDA, CDR2 SQIVND, per germline (reference sequence). The specimen was CD4+ or CD8+ T cells sorted from blood, collected in a trial of the OX40 agonist ivuxolimab. The receptor's source is an adult with an advanced solid tumor such as melanoma, head and neck, liver or kidney cancer. The chain uses TRBV19 and TRBJ2-2; D gene ambiguous. CDR3 coding DNA: TGTGCCAGTAGTTCTCGTAGACCCTCAGGTTCGGGCACCGGGGAGCTGTTTTTT. It codes for CASSSRRPSGSGTGELFF.